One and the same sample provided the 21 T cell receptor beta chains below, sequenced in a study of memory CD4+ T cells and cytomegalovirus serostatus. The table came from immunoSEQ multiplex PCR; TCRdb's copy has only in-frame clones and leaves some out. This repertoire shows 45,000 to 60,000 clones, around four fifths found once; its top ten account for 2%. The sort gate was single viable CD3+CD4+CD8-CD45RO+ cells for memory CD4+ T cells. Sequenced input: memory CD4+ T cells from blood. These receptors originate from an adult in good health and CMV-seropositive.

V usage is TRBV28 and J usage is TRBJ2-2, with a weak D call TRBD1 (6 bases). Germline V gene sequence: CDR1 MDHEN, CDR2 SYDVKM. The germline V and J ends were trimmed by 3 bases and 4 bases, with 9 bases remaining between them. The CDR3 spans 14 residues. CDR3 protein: CASSFLGGTGELFF. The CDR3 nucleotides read TGTGCCAGCAGTTTCCTAGGGGGCACCGGGGAGCTGTTTTTT.

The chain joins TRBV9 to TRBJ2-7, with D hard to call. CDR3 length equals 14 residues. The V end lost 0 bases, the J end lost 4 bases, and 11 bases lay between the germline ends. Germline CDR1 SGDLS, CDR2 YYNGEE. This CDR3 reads CASSVGFQNYEQYF. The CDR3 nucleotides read TGTGCCAGCAGCGTAGGCTTCCAGAATTACGAGCAGTACTTC.

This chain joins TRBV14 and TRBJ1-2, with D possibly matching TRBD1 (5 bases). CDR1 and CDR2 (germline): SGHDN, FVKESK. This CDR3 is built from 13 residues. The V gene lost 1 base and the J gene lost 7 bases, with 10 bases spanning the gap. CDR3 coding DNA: TGTGCCAGCAGCCAAGTAAGGGGCATTGGCTACACCTTC. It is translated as CASSQVRGIGYTF.

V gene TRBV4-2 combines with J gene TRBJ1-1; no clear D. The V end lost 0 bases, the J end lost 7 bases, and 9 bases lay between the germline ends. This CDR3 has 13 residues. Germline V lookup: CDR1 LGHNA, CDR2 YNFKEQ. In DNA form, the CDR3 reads TGTGCCAGCAGCCAAGAAAGGTGGAATGAAGCTTTCTTT. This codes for CASSQERWNEAFF.

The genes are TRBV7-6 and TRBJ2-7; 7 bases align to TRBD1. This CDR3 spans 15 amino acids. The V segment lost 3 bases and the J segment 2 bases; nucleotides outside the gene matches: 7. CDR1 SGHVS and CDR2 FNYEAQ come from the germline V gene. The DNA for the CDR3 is TGTGCCAGCAGCTTTAGACAGGGCACCACCTACGAGCAGTACTTC. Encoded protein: CASSFRQGTTYEQYF.

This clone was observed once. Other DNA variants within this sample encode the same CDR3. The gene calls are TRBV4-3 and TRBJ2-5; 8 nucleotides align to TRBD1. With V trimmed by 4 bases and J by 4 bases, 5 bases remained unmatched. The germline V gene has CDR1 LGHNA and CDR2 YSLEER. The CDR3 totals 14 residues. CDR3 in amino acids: CASSPGQGRETQYF. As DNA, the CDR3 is TGCGCCAGCAGCCCAGGACAGGGACGAGAGACCCAGTACTTC.

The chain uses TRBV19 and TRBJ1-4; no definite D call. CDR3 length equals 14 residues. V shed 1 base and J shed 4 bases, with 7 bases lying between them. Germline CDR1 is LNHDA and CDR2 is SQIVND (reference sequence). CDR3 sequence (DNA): TGTGCCAGTAGTATAGGACTGCGTAATGAAAAACTGTTTTTT. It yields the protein CASSIGLRNEKLFF. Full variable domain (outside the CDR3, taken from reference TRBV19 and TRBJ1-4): DGGITQSPKYLFRKEGQNVTLSCEQNLNHDAMYWYRQDPGQGLRLIYYSQIVNDFQKGDIAEGYSVSREKKESFPLTVTSAQKNPTAFYLCASSIGLRNEKLFFGSGTQLSVL.

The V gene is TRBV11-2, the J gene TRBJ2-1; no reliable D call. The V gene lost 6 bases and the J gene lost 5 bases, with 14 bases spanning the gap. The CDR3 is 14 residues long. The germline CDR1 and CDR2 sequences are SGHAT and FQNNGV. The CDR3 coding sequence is TGTGCCAGCAGTCTGCAGTCACCAAACAATGAGCAGTTCTTC. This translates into CASSLQSPNNEQFF.

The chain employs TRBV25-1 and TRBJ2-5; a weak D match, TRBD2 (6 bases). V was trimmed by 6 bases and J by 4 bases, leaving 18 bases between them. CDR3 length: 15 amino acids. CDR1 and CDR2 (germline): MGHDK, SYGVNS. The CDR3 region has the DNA TGTGCCAGCAGCCCCACCCCCCGACTAGGAGAGACCCAGTACTTC. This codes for CASSPTPRLGETQYF. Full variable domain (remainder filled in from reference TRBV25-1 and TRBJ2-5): EADIYQTPRYLVIGTGKKITLECSQTMGHDKMYWYQQDPGMELHLIHYSYGVNSTEKGDLSSESTVSRIRTEHFPLTLESARPSHTSQYLCASSPTPRLGETQYFGPGTRLLVL.

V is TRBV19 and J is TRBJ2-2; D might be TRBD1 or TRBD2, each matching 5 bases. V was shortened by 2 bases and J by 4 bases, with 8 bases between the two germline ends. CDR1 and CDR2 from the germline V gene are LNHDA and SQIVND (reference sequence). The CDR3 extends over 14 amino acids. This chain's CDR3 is CASSIKRGTGELFF. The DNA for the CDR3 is TGTGCCAGTAGTATAAAGAGGGGCACCGGGGAGCTGTTTTTT.

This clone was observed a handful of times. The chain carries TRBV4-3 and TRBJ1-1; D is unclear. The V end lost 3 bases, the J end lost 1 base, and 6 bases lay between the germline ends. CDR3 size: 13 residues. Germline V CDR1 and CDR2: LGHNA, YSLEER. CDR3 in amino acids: CASSQRGNTEAFF. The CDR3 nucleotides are TGCGCCAGCAGCCAGCGGGGGAACACTGAAGCTTTCTTT.

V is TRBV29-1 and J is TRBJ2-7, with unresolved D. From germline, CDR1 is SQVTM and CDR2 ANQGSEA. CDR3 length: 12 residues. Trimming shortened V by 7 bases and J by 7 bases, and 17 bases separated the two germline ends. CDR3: CSALNPKREQYF. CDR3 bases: TGCAGCGCGTTAAACCCCAAGAGGGAGCAGTACTTC.

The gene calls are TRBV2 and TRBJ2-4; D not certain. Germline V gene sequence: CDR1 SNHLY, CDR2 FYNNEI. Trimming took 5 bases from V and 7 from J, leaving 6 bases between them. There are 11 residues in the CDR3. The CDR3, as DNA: TGTGCCAGCAGTCTCCAGAACATTCAGTACTTC. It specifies CASSLQNIQYF.

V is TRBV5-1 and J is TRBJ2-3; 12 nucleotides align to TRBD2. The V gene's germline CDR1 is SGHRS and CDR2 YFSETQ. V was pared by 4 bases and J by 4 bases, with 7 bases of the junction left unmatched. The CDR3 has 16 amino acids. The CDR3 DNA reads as TGCGCCAGCAGCCCCGGACTAGCGGGATCCTCAGATACGCAGTATTTT. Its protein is CASSPGLAGSSDTQYF.

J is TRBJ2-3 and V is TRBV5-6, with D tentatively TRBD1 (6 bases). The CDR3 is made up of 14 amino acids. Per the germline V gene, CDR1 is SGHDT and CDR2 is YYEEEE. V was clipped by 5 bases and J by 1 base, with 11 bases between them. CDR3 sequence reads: CASSFKGGTDTQYF. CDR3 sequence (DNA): TGTGCCAGCAGTTTTAAGGGGGGCACAGATACGCAGTATTTT.

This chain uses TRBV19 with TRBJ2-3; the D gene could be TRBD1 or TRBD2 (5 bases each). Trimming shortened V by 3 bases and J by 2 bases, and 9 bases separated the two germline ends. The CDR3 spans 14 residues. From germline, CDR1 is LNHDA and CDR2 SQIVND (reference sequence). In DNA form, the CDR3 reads TGTGCCAGTAGTATCGGGGACGACACAGATACGCAGTATTTT. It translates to CASSIGDDTDTQYF.

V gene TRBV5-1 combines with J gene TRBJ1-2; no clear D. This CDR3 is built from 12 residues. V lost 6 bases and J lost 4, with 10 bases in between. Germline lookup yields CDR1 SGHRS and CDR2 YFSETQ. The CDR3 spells CASIPQFYGYTF. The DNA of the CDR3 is TGCGCCAGCATCCCGCAGTTCTATGGCTACACCTTC. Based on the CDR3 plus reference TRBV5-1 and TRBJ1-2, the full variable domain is KAGVTQTPRYLIKTRGQQVTLSCSPISGHRSVSWYQQTPGQGLQFLFEYFSETQRNKGNFPGRFSGRQFSNSRSEMNVSTLELGDSALYLCASIPQFYGYTFGSGTRLTVV.

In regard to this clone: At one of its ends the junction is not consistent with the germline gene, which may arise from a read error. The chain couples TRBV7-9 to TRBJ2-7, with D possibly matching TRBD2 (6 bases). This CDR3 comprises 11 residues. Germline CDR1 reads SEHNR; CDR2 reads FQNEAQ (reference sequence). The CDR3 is CASSFHTSIGF. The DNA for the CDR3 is TGTGCCAGCAGCTTCCACACTAGCATAGGCTTC.

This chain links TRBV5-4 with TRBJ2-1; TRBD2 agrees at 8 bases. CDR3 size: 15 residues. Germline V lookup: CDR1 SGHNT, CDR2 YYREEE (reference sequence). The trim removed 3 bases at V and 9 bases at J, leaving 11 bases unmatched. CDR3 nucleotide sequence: TGTGCCAGCAGCTCGGGACTAGGGCCACAGGGTGAGCAGTTCTTC. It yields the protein CASSSGLGPQGEQFF. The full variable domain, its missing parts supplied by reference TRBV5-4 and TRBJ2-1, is ETGVTQSPTHLIKTRGQQVTLRCSSQSGHNTVSWYQQALGQGPQFIFQYYREEENGRGNFPPRFSGLQFPNYSSELNVNALELDDSALYLCASSSGLGPQGEQFFGPGTRLTVL.

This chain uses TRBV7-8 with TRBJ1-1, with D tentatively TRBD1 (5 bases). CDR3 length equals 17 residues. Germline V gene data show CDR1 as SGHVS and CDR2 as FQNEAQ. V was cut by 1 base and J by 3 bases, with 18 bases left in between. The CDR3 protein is CASSLEVWVPGDTEAFF. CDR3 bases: TGTGCCAGCAGCTTAGAGGTATGGGTCCCGGGGGACACTGAAGCTTTCTTT.

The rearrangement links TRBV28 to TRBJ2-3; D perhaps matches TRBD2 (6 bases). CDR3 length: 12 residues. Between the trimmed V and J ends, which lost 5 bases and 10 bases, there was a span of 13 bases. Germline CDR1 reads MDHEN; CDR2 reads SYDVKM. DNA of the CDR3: TGTGCCAGCAGTCCAGCGGGTCGGTCGCAGTATTTT. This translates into CASSPAGRSQYF.